This note documents a single TCR beta chain sequence. This clone showed up just once. No antigen is known for it. No clone much larger than this one lies a single base away; base qualities are absent. The donors were healthy, HIV-negative adults who had no recently reported acute infections or vaccinations. All donors were Caucasian adults living in Nashville, Tennessee, USA. CD4+ T cells were enriched through magnetic negative selection, after which naive cells were positively selected on CD45RA and the remaining negative fraction served as the memory subset. Blood was collected by leukapheresis, and PBMCs were isolated by Ficoll-Histopaque density gradient centrifugation and then cryopreserved in liquid nitrogen vapor phase. Analytical flow cytometry was used to check the purity and quantity of every magnetically sorted T cell population. Genomic DNA was isolated from each sorted fraction and quantified by UV absorbance on a Nanodrop 2000c.

This record comes from a study of shared clonotypes between healthy human individuals (dated by TCRdb to 2020 to 2022). General notes on the study: The cohort comprised a couple of women and three men aged 18 to 49 years. For each donor, three plates each were used for CD4 naive and CD4 memory, two plates were used for CD8 naive, and one plate was used for CD8 memory. The study deeply sequenced blood TCR repertoires of five healthy adults to estimate repertoire size and the extent of clonotype sharing between individuals. Libraries were prepared and TCR repertoires were sequenced by different laboratories using diverse techniques, in order to increase sequencing depth and limit assay-specific biases. Leukapheresis yielded between about 0.85 and 10 billion PBMCs per donor. The paper as a whole reports these results and caveats: Even with the large sequencing depth, rarefaction of the sorted-subset datasets indicated that sequencing was incomplete. Based on pairwise subsampling, the degree of clonotype sharing among donors was expected to be affected by sequencing depth. Higher generation probabilities were observed for clonotypes shared by all four sorted-subset donors than for non-shared clonotypes. The genetic and exposure-history diversity represented was limited by the small number of donors. Naive subsets generally had larger estimated clonotype richness than memory subsets. When a few donors were compared, the shared fraction of clonotypes was roughly 4.8% for naive CD4, about 4% for naive CD8, 2.3% for memory CD4, and around 0.4% for memory CD8. Sampling was limited to blood, and TCR repertoires in tissue likely differ from TCR repertoires in blood.

Using the deep immunoSEQ assay, multiplex PCR amplified TCR CDR3 regions from genomic DNA. Extracted genomic DNA from each cell subset was distributed evenly across all wells of several immunoSEQ 96-well plates, and each plate was treated as a replicate. For sorted subsets, approximately 200 ng of genomic DNA, equivalent to about 30,000 T cell genomes, went into each replicate PCR. Purified libraries were measured with a Qubit 3.0 fluorometer, size-checked on a Bioanalyzer 2100, and measured again with the KAPA Library Quantification kit. Every immunoSEQ 96-well plate was sequenced on a dedicated single-read 150-cycle Illumina NextSeq 550 flow cell. The authors' analysis ran thus. The immunoSEQ output contained only junctional sequences without quality scores, so filtering could not match that applied to full-length reads. Sequences were annotated with PyIR, a Python wrapper for IgBLAST v1.9, using IMGT germline references to assign V/J genes and CDR3. Reads were removed for weak V/J assignments (E-value above 1e-6), missing CDR3, stop codons, out-of-frame junctions, or ambiguous translated residues. V3J clonotypes were defined by identical inferred V gene, J gene, and CDR3 amino acid sequence. The percentage overlap between two repertoires was calculated by dividing the number of shared unique clonotypes by the size of the smaller repertoire. Three approaches were used to assess repertoire richness: RTK rarefaction, the Chao1 estimator, and Recon v2.1 estimates of unobserved clonotypes. Generation probabilities for all TCRbeta clonotypes obtained by the gDNA method from several donors were computed using OLGA. The immuneACCESS repertoire file appears here via TCRdb, limited to in-frame rearrangements. These files lack a portion of the clones; in checked studies, under half of the deficit traces to unresolved V genes, and the cause of the others is not known. D and trimming come from the DNA, and the V and J calls and clone size come from that table. The sample includes roughly 530,000 clones, with around 96% observed a single time. Of the sample, about 0.064% falls within the top ten clones.

The CDR3 runs 14 residues from the cysteine to the phenylalanine. Only the CDR3 portion is preserved as DNA: 42 bases, with reading frame beginning at the first base. According to the germline V gene, CDR1 reads MGHDK and CDR2 reads SYGVNS. The germline V end is reduced by 9 bases and the J end by 0 bases; junction bases left unmatched: 4. Sequencing was carried out using naive CD4+ T cells sorted from blood. Taken with the paper, the label for cell subset or site translates to: CD45RA+ positively selected. This receptor chain uses TRBV25-1 and TRBJ1-5; TRBD1 matches 8 bases in the middle. The source of this sequence is a woman between 25 and 40 years old in good health. DNA sequence: TGTGCCAGTATGGGACAGGATAGCAATCAGCCCCAGCATTTT. Translated, it reads CASMGQDSNQPQHF.